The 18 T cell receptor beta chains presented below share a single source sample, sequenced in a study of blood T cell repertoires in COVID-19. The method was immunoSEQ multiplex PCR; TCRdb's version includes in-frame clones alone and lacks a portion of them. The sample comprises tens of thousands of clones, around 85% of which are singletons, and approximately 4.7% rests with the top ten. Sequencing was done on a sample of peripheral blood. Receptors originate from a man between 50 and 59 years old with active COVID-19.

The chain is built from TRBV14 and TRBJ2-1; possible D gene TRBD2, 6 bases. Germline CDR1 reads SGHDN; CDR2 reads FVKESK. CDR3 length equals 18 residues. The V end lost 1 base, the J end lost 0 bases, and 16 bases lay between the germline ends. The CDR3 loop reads CASSQVRSGRSSYNEQFF. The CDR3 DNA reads TGTGCCAGCAGCCAAGTCCGCTCCGGGAGAAGCTCCTACAATGAGCAGTTCTTC.

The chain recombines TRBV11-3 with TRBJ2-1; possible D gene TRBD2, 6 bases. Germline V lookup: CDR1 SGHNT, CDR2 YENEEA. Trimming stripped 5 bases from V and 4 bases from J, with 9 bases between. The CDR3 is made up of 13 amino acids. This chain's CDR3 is CASSRGEYNEQFF. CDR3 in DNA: TGTGCCAGCAGCCGCGGGGAATACAATGAGCAGTTCTTC.

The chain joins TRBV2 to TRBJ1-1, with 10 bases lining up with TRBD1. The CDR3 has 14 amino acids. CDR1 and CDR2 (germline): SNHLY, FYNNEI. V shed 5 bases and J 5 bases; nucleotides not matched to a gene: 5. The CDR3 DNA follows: TGTGCCAGCAGTAGGGGACAGGGGATAACTGAAGCTTTCTTT. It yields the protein CASSRGQGITEAFF. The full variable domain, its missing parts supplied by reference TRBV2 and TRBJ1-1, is EPEVTQTPSHQVTQMGQEVILRCVPISNHLYFYWYRQILGQKVEFLVSFYNNEISEKSEIFDDQFSVERPDGSNFTLKIRSTKLEDSAMYFCASSRGQGITEAFFGQGTRLTVV.

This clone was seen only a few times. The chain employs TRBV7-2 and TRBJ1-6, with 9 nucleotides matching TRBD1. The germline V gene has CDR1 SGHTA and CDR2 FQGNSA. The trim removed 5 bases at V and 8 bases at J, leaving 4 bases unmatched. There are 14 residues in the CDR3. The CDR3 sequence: CASSQTGGYSPLHF. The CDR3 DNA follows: TGTGCCAGCAGCCAGACAGGGGGATATTCACCCCTCCACTTT.

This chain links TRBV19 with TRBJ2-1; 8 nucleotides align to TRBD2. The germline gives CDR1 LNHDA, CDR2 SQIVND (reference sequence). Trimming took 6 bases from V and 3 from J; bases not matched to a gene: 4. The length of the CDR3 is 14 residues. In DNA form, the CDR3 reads TGTGCCAGTAGGCGGGGGGAAGTCTACAATGAGCAGTTCTTC. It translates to CASRRGEVYNEQFF.

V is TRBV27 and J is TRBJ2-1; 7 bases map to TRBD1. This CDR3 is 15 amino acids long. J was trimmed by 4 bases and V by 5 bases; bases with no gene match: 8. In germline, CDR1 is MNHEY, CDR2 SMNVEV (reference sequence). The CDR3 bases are TGTGCCAGCAGTACCAGGGACAGCCTATACAATGAGCAGTTCTTC. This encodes CASSTRDSLYNEQFF.

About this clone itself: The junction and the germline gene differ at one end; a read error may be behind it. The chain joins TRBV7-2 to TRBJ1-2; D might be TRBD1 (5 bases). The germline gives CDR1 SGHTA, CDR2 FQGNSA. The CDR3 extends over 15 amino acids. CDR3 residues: CASSLLSGGTYDYTF. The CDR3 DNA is TGTGCCAGCAGCTTACTCTCGGGAGGGACCTATGACTACACCTTC.

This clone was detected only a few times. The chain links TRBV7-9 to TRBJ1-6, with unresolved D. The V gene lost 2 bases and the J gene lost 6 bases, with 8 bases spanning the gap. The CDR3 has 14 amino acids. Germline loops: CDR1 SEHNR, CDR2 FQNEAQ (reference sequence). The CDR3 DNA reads TGTGCCAGCAGCTTACTCCAGGTTAATTCACCCCTCCACTTT. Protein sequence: CASSLLQVNSPLHF.

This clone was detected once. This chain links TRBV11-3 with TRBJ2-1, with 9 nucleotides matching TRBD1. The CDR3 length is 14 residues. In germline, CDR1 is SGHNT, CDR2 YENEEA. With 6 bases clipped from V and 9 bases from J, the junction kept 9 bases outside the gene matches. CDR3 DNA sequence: TGTGCCAGCAGGGAACCTGGGACAGGGACTGAGCAGTTCTTC. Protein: CASREPGTGTEQFF.

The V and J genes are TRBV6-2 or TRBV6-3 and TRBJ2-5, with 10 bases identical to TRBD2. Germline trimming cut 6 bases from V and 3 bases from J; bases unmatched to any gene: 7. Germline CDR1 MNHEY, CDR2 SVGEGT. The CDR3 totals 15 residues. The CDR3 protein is CASSPWTSGEETQYF. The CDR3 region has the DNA TGTGCCAGCAGCCCCTGGACTAGCGGAGAAGAGACCCAGTACTTC.

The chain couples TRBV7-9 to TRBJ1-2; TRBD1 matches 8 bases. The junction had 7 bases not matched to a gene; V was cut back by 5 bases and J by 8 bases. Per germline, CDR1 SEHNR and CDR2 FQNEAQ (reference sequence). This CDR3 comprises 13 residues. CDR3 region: CASSLGQGGGYTF. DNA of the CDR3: TGTGCCAGCAGCCTAGGACAGGGTGGAGGCTACACCTTC.

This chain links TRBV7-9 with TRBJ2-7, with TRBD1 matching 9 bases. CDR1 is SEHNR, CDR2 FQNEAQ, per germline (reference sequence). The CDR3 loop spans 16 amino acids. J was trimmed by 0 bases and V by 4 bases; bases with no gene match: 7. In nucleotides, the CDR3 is TGTGCCAGCAGCTCATATGGACAGGGGAGCTCCTACGAGCAGTACTTC. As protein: CASSSYGQGSSYEQYF.

The CDR3 here is CASSSTSGGASTDTQYF. Here the CDR3 DNA reads TGCGCCAGCAGCTCGACTAGCGGGGGGGCCAGCACAGATACGCAGTATTTT. The rearrangement joins TRBV5-1 to TRBJ2-3, with 14 positions matching TRBD2. Germline CDR1 reads SGHRS; CDR2 reads YFSETQ. V lost 3 bases, J lost 0 bases, and 3 bases stayed unmatched. The CDR3 is 17 residues long.

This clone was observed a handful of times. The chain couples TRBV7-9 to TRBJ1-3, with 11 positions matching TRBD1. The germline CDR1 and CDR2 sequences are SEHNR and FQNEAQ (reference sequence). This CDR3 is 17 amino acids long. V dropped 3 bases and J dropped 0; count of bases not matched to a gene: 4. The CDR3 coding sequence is TGTGCCAGCAGCTTGGGACAGGGGGTTCTCTCTGGAAACACCATATATTTT. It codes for CASSLGQGVLSGNTIYF.

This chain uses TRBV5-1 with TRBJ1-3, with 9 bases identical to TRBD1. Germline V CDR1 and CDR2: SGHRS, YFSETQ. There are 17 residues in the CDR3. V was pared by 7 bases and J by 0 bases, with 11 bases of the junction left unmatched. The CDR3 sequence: CASQDRGRIDSGNTIYF. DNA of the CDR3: TGCGCCAGCCAGGACAGGGGTCGAATAGACTCTGGAAACACCATATATTTT. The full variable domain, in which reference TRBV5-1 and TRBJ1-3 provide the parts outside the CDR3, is KAGVTQTPRYLIKTRGQQVTLSCSPISGHRSVSWYQQTPGQGLQFLFEYFSETQRNKGNFPGRFSGRQFSNSRSEMNVSTLELGDSALYLCASQDRGRIDSGNTIYFGEGSWLTVV.

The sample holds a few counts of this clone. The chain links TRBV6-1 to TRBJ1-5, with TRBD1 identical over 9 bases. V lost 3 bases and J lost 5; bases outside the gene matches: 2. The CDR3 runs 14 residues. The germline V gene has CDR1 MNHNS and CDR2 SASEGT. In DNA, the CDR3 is TGTGCCAGCAGTGAGGGACAGGGCCATCAGCCCCAGCATTTT. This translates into CASSEGQGHQPQHF.

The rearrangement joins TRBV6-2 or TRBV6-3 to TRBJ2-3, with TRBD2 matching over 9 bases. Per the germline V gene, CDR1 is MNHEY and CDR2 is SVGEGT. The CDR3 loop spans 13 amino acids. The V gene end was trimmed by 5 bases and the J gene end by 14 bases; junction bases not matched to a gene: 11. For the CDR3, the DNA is TGTGCCAGCAGTAACACCGGGACTAGCTGGTTGTATTTT. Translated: CASSNTGTSWLYF.

CDR3 nucleotide sequence: TGTGCCACCCGGACTAGCGGGAGATCCTACGAGCAGTACTTC. This encodes CATRTSGRSYEQYF. The chain couples TRBV10-3 to TRBJ2-7; 13 bases agree with TRBD2. The CDR3 loop spans 14 amino acids. Germline CDR1 and CDR2: ENHRY and SYGVKD. Germline trimming cut 10 bases from V and 1 base from J; bases unmatched to any gene: 4.